Sequencing of this T cell receptor (beta chain) was carried out in a study of human T cells and chemical hapten exposure. A single record per CDR3 protein comes from TCRdb applying MiXCR to the RACE reads. In the table there are 95,000 to 150,000 distinct CDR3 sequences, around 10% of which are singletons. Time point reported: patch test 3, about 24 weeks after DPC sensitization. Described treatment: therapeutic diphenylcyclopropenone sensitization with weekly scalp DPC. Germline V gene lookup returns CDR1 DFQATT and CDR2 SNEGSKA (reference sequence). The CDR3 length is 13 residues. The V gene lost 6 bases and the J gene lost 9 bases, with 20 bases spanning the gap.

The sample in question was whole blood, obtained in connection with sensitization to the hapten diphenylcyclopropenone (DPC). This sequence was found in a woman in her forties or fifties with alopecia areata. Some clones in this sample may be carry-over from other donors' samples. The chain couples TRBV20-1 to TRBJ1-2; no clear D. The CDR3 DNA follows: TGCAGTGCGAGGGTAAGGCAGGATGATAGCTACACCTTC. This sequence encodes CSARVRQDDSYTF.